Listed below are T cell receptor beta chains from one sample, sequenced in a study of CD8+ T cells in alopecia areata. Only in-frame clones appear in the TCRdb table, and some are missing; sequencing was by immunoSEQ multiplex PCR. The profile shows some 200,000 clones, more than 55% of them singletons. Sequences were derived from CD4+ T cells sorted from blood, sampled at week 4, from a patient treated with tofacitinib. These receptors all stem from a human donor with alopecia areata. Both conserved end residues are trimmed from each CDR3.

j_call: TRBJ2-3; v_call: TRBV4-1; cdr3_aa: ASSQDGQQGVSWDTQY
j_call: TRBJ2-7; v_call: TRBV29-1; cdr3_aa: SVKYPGQRYEQY
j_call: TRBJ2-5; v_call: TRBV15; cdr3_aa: ATSRDPGGETQY
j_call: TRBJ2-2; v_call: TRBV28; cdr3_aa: ASSTLPWGSTGELF
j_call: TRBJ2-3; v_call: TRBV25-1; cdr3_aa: ASSQWTGGFTDTQY
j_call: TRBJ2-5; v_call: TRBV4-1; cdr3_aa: ASSQGAAQETQY
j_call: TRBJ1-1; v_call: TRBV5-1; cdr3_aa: ASSLGRQGAF
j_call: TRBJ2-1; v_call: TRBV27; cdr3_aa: ASSFAGQRYNEQF
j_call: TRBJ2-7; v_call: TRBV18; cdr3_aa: ASSPVLTGRGEEQY
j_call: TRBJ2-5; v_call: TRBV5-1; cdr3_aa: ASSLDSSRAQY
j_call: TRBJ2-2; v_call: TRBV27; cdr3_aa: ASSSPSQRDTGELF
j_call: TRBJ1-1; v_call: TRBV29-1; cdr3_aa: SANGGSDTEAF
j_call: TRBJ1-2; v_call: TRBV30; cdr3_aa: AWSPPDRLFYGYT